This is a list of T cell receptor beta chains from one sample in a study of blood T cell repertoires in COVID-19. Method: immunoSEQ multiplex PCR; TCRdb's copy keeps in-frame clones and lacks some. The table has some 80,000 clones, around 74% seen once. The material sequenced was peripheral blood. All receptors come from a woman aged 80 or over with active or convalescent COVID-19. Each CDR3 is given with its conserved first and last residue. The D gene is left open where the match is weak. A row's size may be missing; if present it is once, few, many or a size class.

TRBJ2-3	TRBV19	.	.	TGTGCCAGTAGTAAAGGGGTTCCAGATACGCAGTATTTT	CASSKGVPDTQYF
TRBJ2-1	TRBV10-3	.	few	TGTGCCATCGGTATCGGTAATGAGCAGTTCTTC	CAIGIGNEQFF
TRBJ2-3	TRBV11-1	TRBD2	.	TGTGCCAGCAGCTTGAAGCGGGAGAGCACAGATACGCAGTATTTT	CASSLKRESTDTQYF
TRBJ1-5	TRBV4-3	.	.	TGCGCCAGCAGCCAAGTGAGAAATCAGCCCCAGCATTTT	CASSQVRNQPQHF
TRBJ1-2	TRBV18	TRBD1	.	TGTGCCAGCTCACCACTACCTACTCCCCAGGGGGGCAATGGCTACACCTTC	CASSPLPTPQGGNGYTF
TRBJ2-1	TRBV27	.	.	TGTGCCAGCAGTCCGAGGGACTTCTGGGATGAGCAGTTCTTC	CASSPRDFWDEQFF
TRBJ1-3	TRBV29-1	.	.	TGCAGCGTTTCCTTTCAACAGGGAAACACCATATATTTT	CSVSFQQGNTIYF
TRBJ1-5	TRBV24-1	TRBD1	.	TGTGCCACCAGTTCAACCGGGACAGGGGCAGGACAGCCCCAGCATTTT	CATSSTGTGAGQPQHF
TRBJ2-7	TRBV27	TRBD1	.	TGTGCCAGCAGTCCGCGGACAGGGGGAGACGAGCAGTACTTC	CASSPRTGGDEQYF
TRBJ1-1	TRBV11-3	.	.	TGTGCCAGCAGCTTAAGGGGTTCCACTGAAGCTTTCTTT	CASSLRGSTEAFF
TRBJ2-1	TRBV28	TRBD2	.	TGTGCCAGCAGTCCTCCCTCGGGGAGGGGCTCCTACAATGAGCAGTTCTTC	CASSPPSGRGSYNEQFF
TRBJ1-2	TRBV12-2	.	.	TGTGCAAGTCGCTTAGACAGAAGTCGTGGCTACACCTTC	CASRLDRSRGYTF
TRBJ2-5	TRBV2	.	once	TGTGCCAGCAGGAGAAGCGGAGGAGGGCACCAAGAGACCCAGTACTTC	CASRRSGGGHQETQYF
TRBJ2-3	TRBV7-2	TRBD2	.	TGTGCCAGCAGCCCGAGCTTAGCGGGGACCCGCACAGATACGCAGTATTTT	CASSPSLAGTRTDTQYF
TRBJ2-7	TRBV19	.	once	TGTGCCAGTAGTCCGCAGGGGACGGGGAACTCCTACGAGCAGTACTTC	CASSPQGTGNSYEQYF
TRBJ1-6	TRBV5-1	TRBD1	many	TGCGCCAGCAGCTTGGCGGGGGACAGCTTACCTTCACCCCTCCACTTT	CASSLAGDSLPSPLHF
TRBJ2-2	TRBV19	.	.	TGTGCCAGTAGTACTAGACAGGCGATCACCGGGGAGCTGTTTTTT	CASSTRQAITGELFF
TRBJ1-1	TRBV2	.	.	TGTGCCAGCAGGGCGGAGTCTGAAGCTTTCTTT	CASRAESEAFF
TRBJ2-2	TRBV29-1	TRBD2	.	TGCAGCGCCGACGTTACGAGCGGGGCCACCGGGGAGCTGTTTTTT	CSADVTSGATGELFF
TRBJ1-2	TRBV14	.	few	TGTGCCAGCAGCCAAGACCACGGAGGGCTCGCCTATGGCTACACCTTC	CASSQDHGGLAYGYTF
TRBJ1-6	TRBV18	.	few	TGTGCCAGCTCACCACCGGAAGGGGCTATTGGTTCACCCCTCCACTTT	CASSPPEGAIGSPLHF
TRBJ2-3	TRBV6-2/TRBV6-3	.	.	TGTGCCAGCAGTCATCCCAGGGCTAGCACAGATACGCAGTATTTT	CASSHPRASTDTQYF
TRBJ1-2	TRBV28	.	.	TGTGCCAGCAGTCCGGAGAACTATGGCTACACCTTC	CASSPENYGYTF
TRBJ1-2	TRBV2	.	.	TGTGCCAGCAGTGAACAGAGGTTGGGTGGCTACACCTTC	CASSEQRLGGYTF
TRBJ2-7	TRBV18	TRBD1	.	TGTGCCAGCTCACCCGCCGGGACAGGAACCTACGAGCAGTACTTC	CASSPAGTGTYEQYF
TRBJ1-1	TRBV18	.	.	TGTGCCAGCTCACCAATGACAAGAAACACTGAAGCTTTCTTT	CASSPMTRNTEAFF
TRBJ2-2	TRBV7-9	.	.	TGTGCCAGCAGCTTAGCGGACAGAAACACCGGGGAGCTGTTTTTT	CASSLADRNTGELFF
TRBJ2-7	TRBV24-1	TRBD2	.	TGTGCCACCAGTGACCCTGGGGCGGGAGTCTACGAGCAGTACTTC	CATSDPGAGVYEQYF
TRBJ2-5	TRBV6-9	TRBD2	.	TGTGCCAGCAGTTATACCCCTAGCGGGTACCAAGAGACCCAGTACTTC	CASSYTPSGYQETQYF
TRBJ2-3	TRBV5-4	TRBD2	.	TGTGCCAGCAGCTGGGGACTAGCGGGGGGCACAGATACGCAGTATTTT	CASSWGLAGGTDTQYF
TRBJ2-7	TRBV24-1	.	.	TGTGCCACCATTGAAGCTGCCTACGAGCAGTACTTC	CATIEAAYEQYF
TRBJ1-2	TRBV13	TRBD1	.	TGTGCCAGCAGCTTAATCTTTGCAGGGGGACCGGGTGGCTACACCTTC	CASSLIFAGGPGGYTF
TRBJ2-4	TRBV11-1	.	.	TGTGCCAGCAGCTTAGGGCCGGGGGCCAAAAACATTCAGTACTTC	CASSLGPGAKNIQYF
TRBJ2-3	TRBV7-2	.	.	TGTGCCAGCAGCTTAGTTAGCGGATCCACAGATACGCAGTATTTT	CASSLVSGSTDTQYF
TRBJ1-2	TRBV5-5	.	once	TGTGCCAGCAGCTTGGCGGAGACAGGCCTTTCTGCTAACTATGGCTACACCTTC	CASSLAETGLSANYGYTF
TRBJ1-6	TRBV7-9	.	few	TGTGCCAGCAGCCTACAGGGAAGGTATAATTCACCCCTCCACTTT	CASSLQGRYNSPLHF
TRBJ2-2	TRBV29-1	.	.	TGCAGCGTTGGTCAGGACAGTCACCCCGGGGAGCTGTTTTTT	CSVGQDSHPGELFF
TRBJ2-7	TRBV28	.	.	TGTGCCAGCAGACCGCCCTCCGGGGAAAACTCCTACGAGCAGTACTTC	CASRPPSGENSYEQYF
TRBJ1-2	TRBV6-2/TRBV6-3	TRBD1	.	TGTGCCAGCAGCTCGGGGACAGGGCTCAATGGCTACACCTTC	CASSSGTGLNGYTF
TRBJ2-3	TRBV4-3	.	.	TGCGCCAGCAGCCTACGACAGAGCACAGATACGCAGTATTTT	CASSLRQSTDTQYF
TRBJ1-2	TRBV24-1	.	few	TGTGCCACCAGTGATTTGTGGGCCCTAGGCTACACCTTC	CATSDLWALGYTF
TRBJ2-7	TRBV7-6	TRBD1	.	TGTGCCAGCAGCTTAGCAGGGACAGGGTTATCTAAATTCTACGAGCAGTACTTC	CASSLAGTGLSKFYEQYF
TRBJ2-2	TRBV6-6	.	.	TGTGCCAGCAGTTCCCATGGAGGGAGCACCGGGGAGCTGTTTTTT	CASSSHGGSTGELFF
TRBJ1-1	TRBV6-2/TRBV6-3	.	.	TGTGCCAGCAGTTACTGGCCAGGCACTGAAGCTTTCTTT	CASSYWPGTEAFF
TRBJ1-1	TRBV11-2	.	.	TGTGCCAGCAGGAGAAACCGGGACACCTTCGACTCTGAAGCTTTCTTT	CASRRNRDTFDSEAFF
TRBJ1-2	TRBV19	.	.	TGTGCCAGTAGGCCCGAGGGAGAAGGGTATGGCTACACCTTC	CASRPEGEGYGYTF
TRBJ2-7	TRBV12-5	.	.	TGTGCTAGTGGTTTTCTGTTCCCCCACGAGCAGTACTTC	CASGFLFPHEQYF
TRBJ1-4	TRBV24-1	.	.	TGTGCCACCAGTGATAACAGGGCAACTAATGAAAAACTGTTTTTT	CATSDNRATNEKLFF
TRBJ1-2	TRBV3-1/TRBV3-2	TRBD1	once	TGTGCCAGCAGCCAAATAGGGGGCGGCTATGGCTACACCTTC	CASSQIGGGYGYTF